This T cell receptor beta chain stems from a study of T cells in Graves' hyperthyroidism and ophthalmopathy. Whole-study context: Peripheral blood draws took place at initial diagnosis, ahead of any treatment.

Many counts were recorded for this clonotype. Those with hyperthyroidism were 18 to 65 years old, newly diagnosed, and ill for under 2 months. Blood was sampled at initial diagnosis of hyperthyroidism, prior to onset of any ophthalmopathy symptoms. PBMCs were obtained from over 8.5 ml fresh peripheral blood. RNA transcripts provided the source from which TCR beta CDR3 regions were amplified. Initially, a first-round RT-PCR of the TCR CDR3 employed the HTBI primer set. TCRdb reprocessed the multiplex PCR reads via MiXCR and lists one record per CDR3 protein. Counted here are some 250,000 distinct CDR3 sequences, 13% to 15% occurring once; the ten biggest clones make up about an eighth. The sample comprised blood. The receptor was derived from a woman between 40 and 55 years old with Graves' hyperthyroidism that later progressed to Graves' ophthalmopathy.

The CDR3 DNA is TGCAGTGCTAGAGGGAAGTCAGGCTATGGCTACACCTTC. Its protein is CSARGKSGYGYTF. The V call is TRBV20-1, the J call TRBJ1-2; D call uncertain. Germline assignment: CDR1 DFQATT and CDR2 SNEGSKA (reference sequence). Trimming cost V 1 base and J 4 bases, with 10 bases left between them. The CDR3 has 13 residues.